This entry is about one T cell receptor (beta chain). The antigen remains unidentified. Definition of naive CD8+ T cells rested on a CD45RO-CCR7+CD27+CD95- profile. UMI-labeled 5' RACE yielded the TRB cDNA libraries. TCRdb re-analyzed the 5' RACE reads; it lists each CDR3 protein once, without DNA. The clone table shows approximately 70,000 distinct CDR3 sequences, with the ten largest holding about 1.5%. This entry belongs to a study of CXCR3-negative and CXCR3-positive naive CD8 T cells. The CDR3 contains 19 residues. The V gene's germline CDR1 is MDHEN and CDR2 SYDVKM. Study-level points and caveats: After cryopreservation, expression of CXCR3 was partially reduced, and most assays were run with fresh PBMCs. Hydrophobicity of TRB CDR3s was greater in CXCR3-positive naive cells than in CXCR3-negative naive cells.

The rearrangement uses TRBV28 and TRBJ2-3; TCRdb calls TRBD2, which cannot be checked without DNA. This clonotype was obtained from a human donor in good health. Some clones in this sample may be carry-over from other donors' samples. Sequences were obtained from naive CXCR3- CD8+ T cells from blood. Stated subset: CD45RO-CCR7+CD27+CD95- naive CD8+ T cells lacking CXCR3 (TNR3-). The CDR3 reads CASSYQTGGRLAGTDTQYF.